A selection of T cell receptor beta chains follows, all from one sample in a study of CD8 T cells in Susac syndrome. MiXCR was run by TCRdb on the immunoSEQ multiplex PCR reads, yielding one entry per CDR3 protein. Seen here are about 110,000 distinct CDR3 sequences, less than 97% observed once, and the top ten hold approximately 0.093%. Material for sequencing was CD4+ T cells from PBMCs. The receptors originated from a human donor in good health. CDR3s include the opening cysteine and the closing phenylalanine or tryptophan. D genes are given only for firm matches. Clone size, where shown, is once, few, many, or a class for clones that have expanded.

V gene	J gene	D gene	clone size	CDR3 protein	CDR3 DNA
TRBV29-1	TRBJ2-1	TRBD2	once	CSGLAGLAGRRSSYNEQFF	TGCAGCGGCCTGGCGGGACTAGCGGGCCGGAGGAGCTCCTACAATGAGCAGTTCTTC
TRBV18	TRBJ1-5	TRBD1	NA	CASRTGSGNQPQHF	TGTGCCAGCCGGACAGGGTCGGGCAATCAGCCCCAGCATTTT
TRBV19	TRBJ2-1	NA	NA	CASRRQAGNEQFF	TGTGCCAGTAGGCGACAGGCGGGCAATGAGCAGTTCTTC
TRBV15	TRBJ1-5	TRBD1	NA	CATSLGQPSQPQHF	TGTGCCACCAGCTTGGGACAGCCCTCTCAGCCCCAGCATTTT
TRBV5-1	TRBJ2-5	TRBD2	NA	CASSPSGAYQETQYF	TGCGCCAGCAGCCCTAGCGGGGCGTACCAAGAGACCCAGTACTTC
TRBV29-1	TRBJ2-7	TRBD2	NA	CSVSPRGGSSYEQYF	TGCAGCGTCTCCCCTCGCGGGGGAAGTTCCTACGAGCAGTACTTC
TRBV6-5	TRBJ2-7	TRBD1	once	CASSYGPSGQGNEQYF	TGTGCCAGCAGTTATGGGCCTTCGGGACAGGGTAACGAGCAGTACTTC
TRBV3-1	TRBJ1-2	NA	once	CASSPRLPLNTANYGYTF	TGTGCCAGCAGCCCGCGGTTACCTCTCAACACTGCTAACTATGGCTACACCTTC
TRBV15	TRBJ1-5	NA	once	CATSRGVYQPQHF	TGTGCCACCAGCAGGGGGGTCTATCAGCCCCAGCATTTT
TRBV7-2	TRBJ2-1	TRBD2	NA	CASSFPGLASYNEQFF	TGTGCCAGCAGCTTCCCGGGACTAGCTTCCTACAATGAGCAGTTCTTC
TRBV2	TRBJ2-2	NA	once	CASRTLTGAGELFF	TGTGCCAGCAGGACCCTGACAGGAGCCGGGGAGCTGTTTTTT
TRBV9	TRBJ2-7	NA	NA	CASSGSPGAGEQYF	TGTGCCAGCAGCGGGTCCCCGGGGGCGGGCGAGCAGTACTTC
TRBV6-5	TRBJ2-7	NA	NA	CASSRATGEQYF	TGTGCCAGCAGTCGAGCCACAGGGGAGCAGTACTTC
TRBV12-3/TRBV12-4	TRBJ2-7	TRBD1	NA	CASSLRQGLRYEQYF	TGTGCCAGCAGTCTTCGACAGGGCTTAAGGTACGAGCAGTACTTC
TRBV20-1	TRBJ1-1	NA	once	CSAYLNTEAFF	TGCAGTGCTTATTTGAACACTGAAGCTTTCTTT
TRBV9	TRBJ2-2	NA	NA	CASSVKLSGELFF	TGTGCCAGCAGCGTAAAGCTATCCGGGGAGCTGTTTTTT
TRBV15	TRBJ2-4	TRBD1	NA	CATSRRDSNIQYF	TGTGCCACCAGCAGACGGGACAGTAACATTCAGTACTTC